The entry below describes one T cell receptor beta chain. The clone's antigen remains unknown. Base-call qualities are not available, and no considerably larger clone is one nucleotide away. The sample belongs to a study of beta chain features in type 1 diabetes (dated by TCRdb to 2016 to 2019). About the study as a whole: Patients and healthy donors did not differ in mean age, gender distribution, total cell number or subset yield. A total of 85 million to 140 million sorted cells were examined across all samples, and a strong correlation was observed between cell number per subset and RNA yield. In the study, recently diagnosed type 1 diabetes patients and matched healthy donors were compared on the TCRB repertoires of their sorted circulating CD4+ T cell subsets. Naive and central memory subsets were obtained from all 30 or so donors, but regulatory and stem cell-like memory subsets were isolated from only 8 patients and about 8 healthy donors.

Each donor gave one peripheral blood draw, approximately 110 mL on average, collected into heparinised tubes. Naive, central memory, regulatory and stem cell-like memory CD4+ T cells were sorted on a BD FACSAria II using a panel including CD45RO, CCR7, CD25, CD127, CD95 and CD27. A purity above 98% was achieved for all sorted populations. PBMCs were isolated immediately by Lymphoprep density gradient centrifugation and stained directly without culture. To minimize batch effects, samples were stained and sorted in pairs, one healthy donor with one patient per experiment. The full study reports these points: Fewer insertions and more nucleotide deletions at VDJ recombination sites were observed in patients with type 1 diabetes, implying thymic rearrangement abnormalities. Because cDNA rather than genomic DNA was sequenced, highly expressing activated cells could have been over-represented, although no difference in activation and CD3 levels was found between groups. Naive, central memory and regulatory TCRB repertoires appeared to be more alike among patients than among healthy donors. Because small numbers of individuals were included in the HLA sub-analyses, any influence of HLA type on TCRB rearrangement was left unresolved. PCR may preferentially amplify shorter templates, but because patient and control samples were amplified and corrected together, any resulting skew would affect both groups equally. In all four CD4+ subsets, TCRB CDR3 length was moderately but significantly shorter in type 1 diabetes patients.

The germline ends are 16 bases apart after V is trimmed by 4 bases and J by 0 bases. From its cysteine to its phenylalanine, the CDR3 spans 16 amino acids. The read is trimmed to its CDR3 DNA, 48 bases read in frame from base 1. CDR1 SGDLS and CDR2 YYNGEE are derived from the germline V gene. The entire isolated RNA was reverse transcribed using the High Capacity cDNA Reverse Transcription Kit, and thus expressed TCRB transcripts were sequenced. Naive, central memory and regulatory T cell samples underwent deep immunoSEQ sequencing, averaging around 3.7 million total reads per sample. Sorted cells were lysed in RLT buffer, and RNA was extracted using DNase-treated RNeasy Micro or Mini kits according to cell number. To prevent cross-contamination, every cell subset was processed on its own, while patient and healthy donor samples were processed together. The immunoSEQ multiplex PCR was used to amplify TCRB sequences from cDNA, yielding 87-bp fragments that span the CDR3 region. The amplicons were sequenced using the Illumina HiSeq platform. Under the source paper's analysis protocol: PCR bias was computationally corrected using synthetic template baselines, reads within Hamming distance 2 were collapsed, and singletons that could not be merged were discarded. By aligning reads against IMGT, V, D and J genes, CDR3 length, and insertions or deletions at six rearrangement sites were assigned. Within each subset, clonotype counts were normalized to the number of sorted cells before true diversity and Gini coefficients were calculated with the tcR R package. The overlap coefficient, calculated on TCRB nucleotide sequences, was used to quantify repertoire sharing. Out-of-frame TCRB sequences from naive cells were analyzed to stand in for the pre-selection repertoire. The immuneACCESS repertoire file appears here via TCRdb, limited to in-frame rearrangements. These files lack a portion of the clones; in checked studies, under half of the deficit traces to unresolved V genes, and the cause of the others is not known. V and J calls and clone size are given by that table; D and trimming were obtained from the DNA. This sample comprises under 350,000 clones, roughly an eighth of them detected only once. Of the sample, about 0.016% is held by the ten largest clones.

The sequencing input was naive CD4+ T cells from blood. In the paper's terms, the cell subset or site label means: true naive CD4+ T cells. The V and J genes are TRBV9 and TRBJ1-1, with TRBD1 as a weak D call on 5 bases. This TCR derives from a man aged 30-40 years with type 1 diabetes. CDR3 protein: CASSIPATGMNTEAFF. In nucleotide form, the sequence is TGTGCCAGCAGCATCCCCGCCACAGGCATGAACACTGAAGCTTTCTTT.